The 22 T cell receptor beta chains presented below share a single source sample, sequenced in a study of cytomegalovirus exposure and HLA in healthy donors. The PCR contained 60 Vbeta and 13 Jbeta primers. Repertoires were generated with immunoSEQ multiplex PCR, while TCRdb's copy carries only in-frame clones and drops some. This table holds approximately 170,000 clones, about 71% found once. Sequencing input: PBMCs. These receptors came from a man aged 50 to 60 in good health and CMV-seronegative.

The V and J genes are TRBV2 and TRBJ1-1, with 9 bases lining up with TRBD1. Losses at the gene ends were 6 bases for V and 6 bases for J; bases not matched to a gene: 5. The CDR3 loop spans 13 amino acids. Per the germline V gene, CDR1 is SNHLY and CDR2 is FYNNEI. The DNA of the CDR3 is TGTGCCAGCAGATGGGACAGGGTACCTGAAGCTTTCTTT. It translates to CASRWDRVPEAFF.

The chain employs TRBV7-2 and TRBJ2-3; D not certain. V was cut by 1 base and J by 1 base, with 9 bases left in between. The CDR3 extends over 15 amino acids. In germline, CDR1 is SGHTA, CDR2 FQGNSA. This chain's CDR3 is CASSLVSRRTDTQYF. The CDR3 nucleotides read TGTGCCAGCAGCTTAGTTAGCAGACGCACAGATACGCAGTATTTT.

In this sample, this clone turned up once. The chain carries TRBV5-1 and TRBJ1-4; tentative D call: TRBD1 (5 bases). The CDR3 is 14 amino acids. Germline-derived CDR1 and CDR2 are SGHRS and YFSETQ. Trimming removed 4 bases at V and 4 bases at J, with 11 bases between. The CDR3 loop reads CASSLRGVNEKLFF. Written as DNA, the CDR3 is TGCGCCAGCAGCCTCCGGGGGGTTAATGAAAAACTGTTTTTT.

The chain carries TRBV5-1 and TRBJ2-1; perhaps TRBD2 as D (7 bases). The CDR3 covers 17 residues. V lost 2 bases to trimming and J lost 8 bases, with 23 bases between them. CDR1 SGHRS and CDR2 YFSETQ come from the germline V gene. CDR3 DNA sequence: TGCGCCAGCAGCTTAGGAGGGGGGGGGATTGATAGCGATGAGCAGTTCTTC. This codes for CASSLGGGGIDSDEQFF.

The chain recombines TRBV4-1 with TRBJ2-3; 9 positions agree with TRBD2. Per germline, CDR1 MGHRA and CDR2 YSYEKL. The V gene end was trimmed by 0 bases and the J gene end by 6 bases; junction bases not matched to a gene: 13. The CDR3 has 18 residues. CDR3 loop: CASSQEGASGGPLDTQYF. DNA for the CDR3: TGCGCCAGCAGCCAAGAAGGGGCGAGCGGGGGGCCTCTGGATACGCAGTATTTT.

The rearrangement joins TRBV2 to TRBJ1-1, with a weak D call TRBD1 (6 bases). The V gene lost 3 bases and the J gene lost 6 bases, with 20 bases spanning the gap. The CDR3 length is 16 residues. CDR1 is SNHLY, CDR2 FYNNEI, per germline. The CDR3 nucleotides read TGTGCCAGCAGTGACCAGGGGCAGGGGTTTAGGCCTGAAGCTTTCTTT. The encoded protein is CASSDQGQGFRPEAFF.

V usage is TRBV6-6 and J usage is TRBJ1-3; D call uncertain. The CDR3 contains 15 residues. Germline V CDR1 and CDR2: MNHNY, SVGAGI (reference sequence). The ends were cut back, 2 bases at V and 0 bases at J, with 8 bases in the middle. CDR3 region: CASSYGGSSGNTIYF. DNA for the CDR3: TGTGCCAGCAGTTACGGCGGAAGCTCTGGAAACACCATATATTTT.

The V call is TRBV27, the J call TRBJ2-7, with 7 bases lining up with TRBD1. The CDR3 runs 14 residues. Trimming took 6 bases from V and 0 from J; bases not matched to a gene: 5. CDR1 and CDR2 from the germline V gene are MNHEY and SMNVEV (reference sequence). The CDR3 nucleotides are TGTGCCAGCAGCCGGGACAGCTTCTCCTACGAGCAGTACTTC. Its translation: CASSRDSFSYEQYF.

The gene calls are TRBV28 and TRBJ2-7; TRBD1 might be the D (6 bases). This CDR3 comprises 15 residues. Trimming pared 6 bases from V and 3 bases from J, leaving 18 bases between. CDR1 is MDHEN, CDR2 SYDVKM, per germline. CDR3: CASSRPAPQGYEQYF. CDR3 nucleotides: TGTGCCAGCAGCCGACCGGCCCCACAGGGCTACGAGCAGTACTTC.

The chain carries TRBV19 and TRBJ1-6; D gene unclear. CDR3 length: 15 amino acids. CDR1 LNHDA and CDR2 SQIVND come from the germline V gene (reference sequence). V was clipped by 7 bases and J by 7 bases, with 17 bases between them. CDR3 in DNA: TGTGCCAGTAAAGAGGTAGGAGGAAGGAATTCACCCCTCCACTTT. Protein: CASKEVGGRNSPLHF.

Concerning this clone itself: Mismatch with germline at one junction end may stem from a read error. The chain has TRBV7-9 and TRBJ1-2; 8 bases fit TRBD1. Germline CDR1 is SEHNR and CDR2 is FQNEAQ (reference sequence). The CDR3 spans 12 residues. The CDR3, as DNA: TGTTCCAGCGGACAGGGAAACTATGGCTACACCTTC. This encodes CSSGQGNYGYTF.

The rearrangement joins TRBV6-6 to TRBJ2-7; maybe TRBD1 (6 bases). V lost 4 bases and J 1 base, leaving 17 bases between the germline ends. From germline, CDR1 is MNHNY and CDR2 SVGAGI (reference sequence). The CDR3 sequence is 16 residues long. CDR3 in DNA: TGTGCCAGCAGTTCCCAAGTGCAGGGGATGTCCTACGAGCAGTACTTC. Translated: CASSSQVQGMSYEQYF.

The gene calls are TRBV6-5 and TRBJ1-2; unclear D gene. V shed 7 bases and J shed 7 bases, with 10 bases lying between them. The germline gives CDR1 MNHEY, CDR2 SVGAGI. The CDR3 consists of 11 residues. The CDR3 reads CASTGNSGYTF. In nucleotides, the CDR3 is TGTGCCAGCACGGGTAATAGTGGCTACACCTTC.

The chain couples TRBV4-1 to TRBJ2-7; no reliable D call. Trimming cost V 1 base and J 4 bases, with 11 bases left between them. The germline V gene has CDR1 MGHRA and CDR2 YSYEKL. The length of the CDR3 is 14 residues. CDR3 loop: CASSQGGSTYEQYF. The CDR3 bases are TGCGCCAGCAGCCAAGGTGGCTCGACTTACGAGCAGTACTTC.

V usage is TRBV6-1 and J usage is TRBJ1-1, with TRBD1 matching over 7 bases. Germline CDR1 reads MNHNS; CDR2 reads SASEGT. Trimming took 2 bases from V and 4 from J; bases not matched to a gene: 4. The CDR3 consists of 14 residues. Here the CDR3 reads CASSEQDRSTEAFF. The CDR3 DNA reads TGTGCCAGCAGTGAACAGGACAGGTCCACTGAAGCTTTCTTT.

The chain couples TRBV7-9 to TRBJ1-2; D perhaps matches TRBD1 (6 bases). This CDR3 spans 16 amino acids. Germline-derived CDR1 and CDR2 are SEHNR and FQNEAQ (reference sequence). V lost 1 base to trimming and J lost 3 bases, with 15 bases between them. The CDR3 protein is CASSLVGTPADYGYTF. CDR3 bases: TGTGCCAGCAGCTTAGTGGGGACACCCGCTGACTATGGCTACACCTTC.

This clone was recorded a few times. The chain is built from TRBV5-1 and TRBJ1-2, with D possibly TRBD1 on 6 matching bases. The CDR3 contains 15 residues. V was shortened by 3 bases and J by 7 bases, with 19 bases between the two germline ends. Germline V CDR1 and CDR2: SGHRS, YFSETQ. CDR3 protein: CASSSRPGGAGGYTF. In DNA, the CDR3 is TGCGCCAGCAGCTCCCGACCGGGGGGCGCAGGTGGCTACACCTTC.

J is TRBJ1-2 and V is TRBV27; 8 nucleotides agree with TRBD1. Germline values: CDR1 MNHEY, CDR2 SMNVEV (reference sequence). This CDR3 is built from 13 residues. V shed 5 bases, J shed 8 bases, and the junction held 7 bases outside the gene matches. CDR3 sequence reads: CASSVTGGWGYTF. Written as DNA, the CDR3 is TGTGCCAGCAGTGTTACAGGGGGGTGGGGCTACACCTTC.

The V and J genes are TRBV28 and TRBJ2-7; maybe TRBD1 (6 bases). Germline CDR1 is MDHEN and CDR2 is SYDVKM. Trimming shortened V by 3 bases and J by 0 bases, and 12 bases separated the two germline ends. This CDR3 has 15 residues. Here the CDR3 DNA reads TGTGCCAGCAGTTTCGGGGACATCCTCTCCTACGAGCAGTACTTC. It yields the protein CASSFGDILSYEQYF. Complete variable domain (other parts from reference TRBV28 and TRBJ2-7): DVKVTQSSRYLVKRTGEKVFLECVQDMDHENMFWYRQDPGLGLRLIYFSYDVKMKEKGDIPEGYSVSREKKERFSLILESASTNQTSMYLCASSFGDILSYEQYFGPGTRLTVT.

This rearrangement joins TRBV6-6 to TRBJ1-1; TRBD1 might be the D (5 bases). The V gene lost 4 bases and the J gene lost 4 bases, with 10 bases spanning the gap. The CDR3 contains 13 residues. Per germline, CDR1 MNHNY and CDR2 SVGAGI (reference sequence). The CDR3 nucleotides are TGTGCCAGCAGTTCTTCTAGGGGCACTGAAGCTTTCTTT. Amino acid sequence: CASSSSRGTEAFF.

This chain's CDR3 is CASSSWTVTDTQYF. The DNA for the CDR3 is TGTGCCAGCAGCTCCTGGACTGTCACAGATACGCAGTATTTT. The chain uses TRBV7-9 and TRBJ2-3; possibly TRBD2 for D (5 bases). CDR1 and CDR2 (germline): SEHNR, FQNEAQ (reference sequence). This CDR3 has 14 residues. Trimming stripped 4 bases from V and 2 bases from J, with 10 bases between.

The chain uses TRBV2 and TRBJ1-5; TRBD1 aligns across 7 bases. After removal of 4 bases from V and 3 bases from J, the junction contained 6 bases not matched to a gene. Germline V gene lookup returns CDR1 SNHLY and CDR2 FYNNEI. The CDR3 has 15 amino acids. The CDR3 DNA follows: TGTGCCAGCAGTGTGACAGGGAACTCCAATCAGCCCCAGCATTTT. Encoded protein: CASSVTGNSNQPQHF.